The T cell receptor (beta chain) described here comes from a study of cytomegalovirus exposure and HLA in healthy donors. As for the study in general: The 100 million to 120 million unique TCR beta sequences, from about 179 million T cells, were found by an earlier analysis. Study-wide results and caveats: Certain sequence variants were highly shared and formed a cluster, and this cluster was likely a sequencing artifact. Later analysis indicated greater clonal expansion among HLA-associated TCR beta chains than among equally common other chains.

A note on this clone: Its antigen is undetermined.

Researchers ran the PCR with 60 Vbeta and 13 Jbeta primers. Sequencing was performed with immunoSEQ multiplex PCR; in TCRdb, only in-frame clones are kept and a portion is missing. The sample holds 150,000 to 200,000 clones, 80% seen once. The sequenced material came from PBMCs. The clonotype originates from a man aged 18 to 35 in good health and CMV-seropositive.

The CDR3 here is CASSLGDRGYGYTF. The CDR3, as DNA: TGTGCCAGCAGTCTGGGGGACAGGGGTTATGGCTACACCTTC. This chain connects TRBV6-1 to TRBJ1-2; 10 nucleotides match TRBD1. Germline V gene sequence: CDR1 MNHNS, CDR2 SASEGT. Losses at the gene ends were 5 bases for V and 5 bases for J; bases not matched to a gene: 5. This CDR3 comprises 14 residues.